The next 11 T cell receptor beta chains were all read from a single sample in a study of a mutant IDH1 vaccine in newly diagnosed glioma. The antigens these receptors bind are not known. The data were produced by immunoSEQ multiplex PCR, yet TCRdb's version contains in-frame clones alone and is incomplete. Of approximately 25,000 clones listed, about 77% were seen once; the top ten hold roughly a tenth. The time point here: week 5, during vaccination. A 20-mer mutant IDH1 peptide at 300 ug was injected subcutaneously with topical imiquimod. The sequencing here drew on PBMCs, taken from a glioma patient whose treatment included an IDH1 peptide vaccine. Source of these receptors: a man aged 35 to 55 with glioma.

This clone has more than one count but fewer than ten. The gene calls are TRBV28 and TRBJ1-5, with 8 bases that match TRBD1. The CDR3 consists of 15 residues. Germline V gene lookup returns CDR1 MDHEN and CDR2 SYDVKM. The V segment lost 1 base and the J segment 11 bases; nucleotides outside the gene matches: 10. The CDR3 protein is CASSLLSGGKGAQHF. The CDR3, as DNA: TGTGCCAGCAGTTTATTGTCAGGGGGCAAGGGGGCCCAGCATTTT.

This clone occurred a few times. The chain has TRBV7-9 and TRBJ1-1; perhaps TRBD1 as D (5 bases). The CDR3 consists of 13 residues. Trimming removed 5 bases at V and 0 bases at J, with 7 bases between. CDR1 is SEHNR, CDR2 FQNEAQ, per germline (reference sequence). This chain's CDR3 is CASSDSMNTEAFF. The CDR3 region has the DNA TGTGCCAGCAGCGACAGCATGAACACTGAAGCTTTCTTT.

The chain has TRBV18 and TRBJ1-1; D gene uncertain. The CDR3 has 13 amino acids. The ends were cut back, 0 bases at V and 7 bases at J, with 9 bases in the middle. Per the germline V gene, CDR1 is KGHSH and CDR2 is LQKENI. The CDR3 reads CASSPPVQNEAFF. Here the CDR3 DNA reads TGTGCCAGCTCACCACCAGTACAGAATGAAGCTTTCTTT.

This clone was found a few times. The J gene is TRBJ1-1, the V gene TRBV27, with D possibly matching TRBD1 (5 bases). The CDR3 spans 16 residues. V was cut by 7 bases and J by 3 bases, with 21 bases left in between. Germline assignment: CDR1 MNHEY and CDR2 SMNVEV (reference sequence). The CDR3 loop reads CASMGWGVSVDTEAFF. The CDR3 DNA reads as TGTGCCAGCATGGGGTGGGGCGTATCGGTGGACACTGAAGCTTTCTTT.

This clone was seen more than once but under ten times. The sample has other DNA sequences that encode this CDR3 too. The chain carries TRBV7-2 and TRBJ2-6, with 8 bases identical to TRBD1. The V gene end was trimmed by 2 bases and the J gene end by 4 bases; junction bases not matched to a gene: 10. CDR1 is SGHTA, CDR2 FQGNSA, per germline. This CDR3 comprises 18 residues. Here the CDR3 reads CASSLLGQGRSGANVLTF. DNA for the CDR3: TGTGCCAGCAGCTTACTTGGACAGGGTCGGTCCGGGGCCAACGTCCTGACTTTC. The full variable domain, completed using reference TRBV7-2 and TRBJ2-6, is GAGVSQSPSNKVTEKGKDVELRCDPISGHTALYWYRQSLGQGLEFLIYFQGNSAPDKSGLPSDRFSAERTGGSVSTLTIQRTQQEDSAVYLCASSLLGQGRSGANVLTFGAGSRLTVL.

CDR3 loop: CASSPTLNTGELFF. The CDR3 bases are TGTGCCAGCTCACCAACATTGAACACCGGGGAGCTGTTTTTT. V usage is TRBV18 and J usage is TRBJ2-2, with no clear D. Germline V CDR1 and CDR2: KGHSH, LQKENI. V dropped 2 bases and J dropped 1 base, with 5 bases sitting between them. The CDR3 sequence is 14 residues long.

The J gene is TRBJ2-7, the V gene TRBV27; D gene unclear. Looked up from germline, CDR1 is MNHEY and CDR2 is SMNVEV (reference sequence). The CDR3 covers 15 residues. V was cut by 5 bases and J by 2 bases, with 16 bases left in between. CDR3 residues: CASSPSKGKTYEQYF. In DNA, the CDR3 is TGTGCCAGCAGTCCCTCGAAAGGGAAAACCTACGAGCAGTACTTC.

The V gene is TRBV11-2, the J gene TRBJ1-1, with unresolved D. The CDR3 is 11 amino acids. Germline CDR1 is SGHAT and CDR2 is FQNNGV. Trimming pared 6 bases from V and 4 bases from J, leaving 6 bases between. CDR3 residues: CASREGTEAFF. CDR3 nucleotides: TGTGCCAGCAGGGAAGGCACTGAAGCTTTCTTT.

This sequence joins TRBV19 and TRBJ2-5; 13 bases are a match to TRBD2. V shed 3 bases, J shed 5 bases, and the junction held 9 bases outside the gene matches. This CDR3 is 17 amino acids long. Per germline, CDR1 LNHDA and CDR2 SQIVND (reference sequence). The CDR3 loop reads CASSINAGLAGKETQYF. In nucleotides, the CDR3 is TGTGCCAGTAGTATCAACGCGGGACTAGCGGGGAAGGAGACCCAGTACTTC.

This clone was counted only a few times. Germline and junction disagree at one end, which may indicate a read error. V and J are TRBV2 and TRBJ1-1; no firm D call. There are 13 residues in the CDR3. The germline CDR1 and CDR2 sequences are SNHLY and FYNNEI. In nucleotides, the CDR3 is TGTGCCAGCGGTAGGGTGGTGAACTCTGAAGCTTTCTTT. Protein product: CASGRVVNSEAFF.

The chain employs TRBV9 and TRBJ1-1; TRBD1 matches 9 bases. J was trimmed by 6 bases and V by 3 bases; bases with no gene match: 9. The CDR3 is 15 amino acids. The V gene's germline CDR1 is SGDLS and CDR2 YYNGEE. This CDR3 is CASSAHTGGAAEAFF. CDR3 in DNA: TGTGCCAGCAGCGCACACACAGGGGGCGCGGCTGAAGCTTTCTTT.